The T cell receptor (beta chain) described here comes from a study of cytomegalovirus exposure and HLA in healthy donors. Looked up from germline, CDR1 is SGHRS and CDR2 is YFSETQ. The CDR3 spans 13 residues. Between the trimmed V and J ends, which lost 2 bases and 4 bases, there was a span of 9 bases. The PCR made use of 60 Vbeta and 13 Jbeta primers. Assay used: immunoSEQ multiplex PCR; TCRdb lists only in-frame clones, some missing. The sample holds 100,000 to 150,000 clones, roughly 17% seen once. The study, taken as a whole, reports: Earlier analysis found most TCR beta V segments productive about 87% or about 30% of the time. A later analysis found common viral pathogens apparently linked to several of the most significant clusters. In a later analysis, TCR beta V- and J-gene trimming was associated with a missense DCLRE1C variant.

Note on this clone: Its specificity is not known.

This receptor was identified in a female donor in good health and CMV-seropositive. Sequences were obtained from PBMCs. J is TRBJ1-1 and V is TRBV5-1; D not certain. The CDR3 region has the DNA TGCGCCAGCAGCTTACGGGTCGCCACTGAAGCTTTCTTT. This codes for CASSLRVATEAFF.